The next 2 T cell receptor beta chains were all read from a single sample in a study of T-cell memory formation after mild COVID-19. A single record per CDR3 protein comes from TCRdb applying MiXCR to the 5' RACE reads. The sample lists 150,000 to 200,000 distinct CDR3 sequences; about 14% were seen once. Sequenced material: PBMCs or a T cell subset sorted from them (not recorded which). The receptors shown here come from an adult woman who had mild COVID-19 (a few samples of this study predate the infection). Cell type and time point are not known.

The CDR3 protein is CASSLAPLAGVADTQYF. The CDR3 nucleotides read TGTGCCAGCAGCTTAGCGCCCCTAGCGGGAGTGGCAGATACGCAGTATTTT. The rearrangement joins TRBV7-2 to TRBJ2-3, with 10 bases fitting TRBD2. V gave up 0 bases and J gave up 4 bases; unmatched junction bases: 7. Germline V gene data show CDR1 as SGHTA and CDR2 as FQGNSA. There are 17 residues in the CDR3.

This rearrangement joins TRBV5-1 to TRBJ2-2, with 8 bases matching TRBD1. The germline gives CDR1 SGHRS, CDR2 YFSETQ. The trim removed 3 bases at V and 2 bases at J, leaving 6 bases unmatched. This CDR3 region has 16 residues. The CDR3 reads CASSSNQGANTGELFF. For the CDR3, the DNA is TGCGCCAGCAGCTCAAATCAGGGGGCAAACACCGGGGAGCTGTTTTTT.